These 18 T cell receptor beta chains share one sample of origin, sequenced in a study of T cells in tuberculosis (dated by TCRdb to between 2018 and 2020). Libraries were constructed by the immunoSEQ multiplex PCR assay. This immuneACCESS table, as held by TCRdb, lists in-frame sequences with V and J called but not all clones. Of the missing ones, under half trace to an unresolved V gene in checked studies; the others have no known cause. Within this sample are about 28,000 clones, with around 87% of them counted one time only. Approximately 5.9% of the sample rests with the top ten. The source material was PBMCs. Every receptor here comes from a donor under 30 with latent tuberculosis or without tuberculosis infection.

The chain recombines TRBV28 with TRBJ1-2; TRBD1 is a possible D gene (5 bases). V was pared by 11 bases and J by 4 bases, with 26 bases between. Germline V CDR1 and CDR2: MDHEN, SYDVKM. The CDR3 covers 16 residues. This chain's CDR3 is CAETPAGRPFTYGYTF. CDR3 bases: TGTGCCGAAACCCCGGCAGGGCGGCCCTTTACCTATGGCTACACCTTC.

V is TRBV7-8 and J is TRBJ2-2; 10 bases are shared with TRBD2. The CDR3 is 17 amino acids. V dropped 6 bases and J dropped 1; count of bases not matched to a gene: 8. Germline CDR1 is SGHVS and CDR2 is FQNEAQ. The CDR3 sequence: CASRELAGGLNTGELFF. CDR3 DNA: TGTGCCAGCAGGGAGTTAGCGGGGGGCTTGAACACCGGGGAGCTGTTTTTT.

The rearrangement links TRBV15 to TRBJ2-3, with 12 bases lining up with TRBD2. CDR3 size: 17 residues. In germline, CDR1 is LNHNV, CDR2 YYDKDF (reference sequence). The trim removed 1 base at V and 0 bases at J, leaving 2 bases unmatched. The CDR3 reads CATSRGLAGASTDTQYF. In nucleotides, the CDR3 is TGTGCCACCAGCAGAGGACTAGCGGGGGCTAGCACAGATACGCAGTATTTT.

This clone has just one count. The chain employs TRBV2 and TRBJ2-1, with TRBD2 matching 9 bases. This CDR3 region has 14 residues. The V gene's germline CDR1 is SNHLY and CDR2 FYNNEI. Losses at the gene ends were 6 bases for V and 4 bases for J; bases not matched to a gene: 4. CDR3: CASRSLAGYNEQFF. The CDR3 region has the DNA TGTGCCAGCAGGAGCCTAGCGGGATACAATGAGCAGTTCTTC. Full variable domain (rest looked up from reference TRBV2 and TRBJ2-1): EPEVTQTPSHQVTQMGQEVILRCVPISNHLYFYWYRQILGQKVEFLVSFYNNEISEKSEIFDDQFSVERPDGSNFTLKIRSTKLEDSAMYFCASRSLAGYNEQFFGPGTRLTVL.

CDR3 protein: CASSLLGGFGNTIYF. The CDR3 DNA reads as TGCGCCAGCAGCTTGTTAGGGGGATTTGGAAACACCATATATTTT. The chain employs TRBV5-1 and TRBJ1-3; D might be TRBD1 (6 bases). Germline V gene sequence: CDR1 SGHRS, CDR2 YFSETQ. Trimming took off 1 base at V and 3 bases at J, with 11 bases between the two ends. The CDR3 runs 15 residues.

This chain joins TRBV27 and TRBJ1-6, with 7 bases lining up with TRBD1. Trimming removed 5 bases from V and 7 bases from J; junction bases left unmatched: 14. CDR3 length equals 17 residues. CDR1 and CDR2 from the germline V gene are MNHEY and SMNVEV (reference sequence). CDR3 nucleotide sequence: TGTGCCAGCAGTCGCCCCGGACAGGCGGGAGGAAATTCACCCCTCCACTTT. This gives the protein CASSRPGQAGGNSPLHF.

This chain joins TRBV6-6 and TRBJ1-5; D might be TRBD1 (6 bases). This CDR3 is 15 amino acids long. Germline lookup yields CDR1 MNHNY and CDR2 SVGAGI (reference sequence). The V gene lost 5 bases and the J gene lost 1 base, with 12 bases spanning the gap. CDR3 nucleotides: TGTGCCAGCAGTAATACAGGGATGAGCAATCAGCCCCAGCATTTT. Protein sequence: CASSNTGMSNQPQHF.

The CDR3: CASTAGAGELFF. DNA for the CDR3: TGTGCCAGCACGGCGGGAGCCGGGGAGCTGTTTTTT. The chain employs TRBV6-6 and TRBJ2-2, with TRBD2 identical over 7 bases. The CDR3 runs 12 residues. CDR1 and CDR2 from the germline V gene are MNHNY and SVGAGI (reference sequence). J lost 6 bases, V lost 7 bases, and 2 bases had no gene match.

The J gene is TRBJ2-5, the V gene TRBV7-9; 7 nucleotides match TRBD1. The germline V gene encodes CDR1 SEHNR and CDR2 FQNEAQ (reference sequence). CDR3 length: 12 amino acids. Germline trimming cut 5 bases from V and 7 bases from J; bases unmatched to any gene: 4. The CDR3 DNA sequence: TGTGCCAGCAGCCAGGGGGTCGGGACCCAGTACTTC. It is translated as CASSQGVGTQYF.

The chain links TRBV5-1 to TRBJ2-3, with D possibly TRBD1 on 5 matching bases. Trimming pared 0 bases from V and 2 bases from J, leaving 10 bases between. The CDR3 is made up of 15 amino acids. The V gene's germline CDR1 is SGHRS and CDR2 YFSETQ. The CDR3 coding sequence is TGCGCCAGCAGCTTGGGCCAGGGTATCACAGATACGCAGTATTTT. Translation gives CASSLGQGITDTQYF.

This chain's CDR3 is CASEQGWSSGNTIYF. CDR3 nucleotide sequence: TGCGCCAGCGAACAGGGATGGAGCTCTGGAAACACCATATATTTT. This chain uses TRBV10-2 with TRBJ1-3; D is possibly TRBD1 (6 bases). The germline V gene encodes CDR1 WSHSY and CDR2 SAAADI. The CDR3 has 15 residues. V was pared by 8 bases and J by 0 bases, with 14 bases between.

The chain combines TRBV9 with TRBJ2-1, with 8 bases aligning to TRBD2. The CDR3 runs to 15 residues. With V trimmed by 3 bases and J by 7 bases, 9 bases remained unmatched. Germline V gene data show CDR1 as SGDLS and CDR2 as YYNGEE. The CDR3 loop reads CASSASGLVQNEQFF. As DNA, the CDR3 is TGTGCCAGCAGCGCCTCGGGACTAGTTCAGAATGAGCAGTTCTTC. Filled out from reference TRBV9 and TRBJ2-1, the complete variable domain reads DSGVTQTPKHLITATGQRVTLRCSPRSGDLSVYWYQQSLDQGLQFLIQYYNGEERAKGNILERFSAQQFPDLHSELNLSSLELGDSALYFCASSASGLVQNEQFFGPGTRLTVL.

V usage is TRBV20-1 and J usage is TRBJ2-7; perhaps TRBD1 as D (6 bases). Trimming left V 6 bases short and J 11 bases short, with 14 bases between. Per germline, CDR1 DFQATT and CDR2 SNEGSKA (reference sequence). CDR3 length: 10 residues. The CDR3 coding sequence is TGCAGTGCCCAAACAGGGTTTGAGTACTTC. It yields the protein CSAQTGFEYF.

A few counts support this clone. This chain links TRBV21-1 with TRBJ2-7; TRBD1, the D gene given by the table, was not confirmed from the DNA. TRBV21-1 is a known pseudogene. The length of the CDR3 is 15 residues. The CDR3 DNA is TGTGCCAGCAGCAAATCGGGGGACAGGGGCTACGAGCAGTACTTC. Its translation: CASSKSGDRGYEQYF.

J is TRBJ2-7 and V is TRBV11-1; 7 nucleotides agree with TRBD2. Germline loops: CDR1 SGHAT, CDR2 FQDESV (reference sequence). CDR3 length: 13 residues. The trim removed 5 bases at V and 6 bases at J, leaving 7 bases unmatched. The CDR3 coding sequence is TGTGCCAGCAGCCCTCGGGGGGATGGCGAGCAGTACTTC. Translated: CASSPRGDGEQYF. Combining the CDR3 with reference TRBV11-1 and TRBJ2-7 gives the whole variable domain EAEVAQSPRYKITEKSQAVAFWCDPISGHATLYWYRQILGQGPELLVQFQDESVVDDSQLPKDRFSAERLKGVDSTLKIQPAELGDSAMYLCASSPRGDGEQYFGPGTRLTVT.

In this sample, this clone turned up a few times. For the CDR3, the DNA is TGTGCCAGCAGTGCGACGACAGTGGATGGCTACACCTTC. As protein: CASSATTVDGYTF. The V call is TRBV2, the J call TRBJ1-2; D is possibly TRBD1 (5 bases). Germline values: CDR1 SNHLY, CDR2 FYNNEI. This CDR3 has 13 amino acids. The V end lost 4 bases, the J end lost 6 bases, and 12 bases lay between the germline ends.

The V gene is TRBV7-2, the J gene TRBJ1-5; D might be TRBD1 (6 bases). Germline CDR1 reads SGHTA; CDR2 reads FQGNSA. The V end lost 1 base, the J end lost 7 bases, and 14 bases lay between the germline ends. The CDR3 covers 15 residues. CDR3 region: CASSLDTGTRQPQHF. The CDR3 bases are TGTGCCAGCAGCTTAGATACAGGGACAAGGCAGCCCCAGCATTTT.

This chain uses TRBV9 with TRBJ1-1; D possibly corresponds to TRBD1 (5 bases). Trimming took 0 bases from V and 1 from J, leaving 10 bases between them. Looked up from germline, CDR1 is SGDLS and CDR2 is YYNGEE. CDR3 length equals 15 residues. CDR3 in DNA: TGTGCCAGCAGCGTAGATGACAGAAGGAACACTGAAGCTTTCTTT. This sequence encodes CASSVDDRRNTEAFF.